This TCR beta chain is drawn from a study of blood T cell repertoires in COVID-19. For the study at large: In each case, the material was cDNA or gDNA derived from T cells, B-cell-depleted T cells, or PBMCs.

In the original processing: Estimation of nucleated cell counts relied on the amplification of reference gene primers. The assay was immunoSEQ multiplex PCR, and TCRdb's table has in-frame clones only and misses some. Clone size and V and J calls were adopted from that table, with D and trimming inferred from the DNA. The top ten clones hold 5% to 6.5% of a sample with 75,000 to 85,000 clones, approximately 88% of them seen once. The CDR3 covers 18 residues. V lost 1 base, J lost 2 bases, and 19 bases lay in between. Germline V gene lookup returns CDR1 MGHRA and CDR2 YSYEKL. The receptor was derived from a middle-aged man with active COVID-19. The chain recombines TRBV4-1 with TRBJ2-3; D may be TRBD2 (6 bases). Material for sequencing was peripheral blood. This chain's CDR3 is CASSQALGGNLITDTQYF. The CDR3 coding sequence is TGCGCCAGCAGCCAAGCCCTCGGAGGGAACCTAATCACAGATACGCAGTATTTT.